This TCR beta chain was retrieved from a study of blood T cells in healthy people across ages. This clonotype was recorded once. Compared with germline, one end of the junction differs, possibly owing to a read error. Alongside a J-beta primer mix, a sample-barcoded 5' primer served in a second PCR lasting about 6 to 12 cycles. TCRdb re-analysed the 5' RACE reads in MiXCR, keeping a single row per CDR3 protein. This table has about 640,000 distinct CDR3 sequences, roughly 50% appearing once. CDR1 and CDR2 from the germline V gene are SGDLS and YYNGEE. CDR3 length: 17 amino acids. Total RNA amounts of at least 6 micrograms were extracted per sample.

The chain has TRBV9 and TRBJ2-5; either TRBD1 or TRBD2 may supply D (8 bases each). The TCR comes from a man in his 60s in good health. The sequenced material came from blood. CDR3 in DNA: TGTGCCCGCAGTCGGACAGGGACTAGATGGGGCCAAGAGACCCAGTACTTC. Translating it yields CARSRTGTRWGQETQYF.